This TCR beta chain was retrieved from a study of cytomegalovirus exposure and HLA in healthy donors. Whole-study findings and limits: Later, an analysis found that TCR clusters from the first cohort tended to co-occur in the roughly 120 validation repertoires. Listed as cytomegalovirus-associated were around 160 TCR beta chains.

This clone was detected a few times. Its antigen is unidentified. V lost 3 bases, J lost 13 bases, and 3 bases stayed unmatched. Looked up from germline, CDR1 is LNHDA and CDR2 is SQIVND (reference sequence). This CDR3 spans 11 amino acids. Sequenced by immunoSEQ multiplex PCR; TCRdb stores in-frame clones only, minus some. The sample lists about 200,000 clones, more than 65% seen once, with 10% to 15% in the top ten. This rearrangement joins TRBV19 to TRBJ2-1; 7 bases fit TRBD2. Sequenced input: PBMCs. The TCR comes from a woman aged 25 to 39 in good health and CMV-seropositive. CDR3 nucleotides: TGTGCCAGTAGTATCAGCGGGACTCAGTTCTTC. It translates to CASSISGTQFF.